Each of the 27 T cell receptor beta chains below was sequenced from the same sample in a study of cytomegalovirus exposure and HLA in healthy donors. The PCR used 60 Vbeta and 13 Jbeta primers. Only in-frame clones appear in the TCRdb table, and some are missing; sequencing was by immunoSEQ multiplex PCR. The top ten hold 5.4% of the sample, which has around 240,000 clones, over 80% seen once. The sequenced sample was PBMCs. These receptors were obtained from a woman aged 40 to 50 in good health and CMV-seropositive.

The chain combines TRBV6-5 with TRBJ1-1; TRBD1 is a possible D gene (5 bases). V was shortened by 6 bases and J by 5 bases, with 13 bases between the two germline ends. The CDR3 sequence is 13 residues long. CDR1 is MNHEY, CDR2 SVGAGI, per germline. CDR3 nucleotide sequence: TGTGCCAGCAGGGTCAGGGCGAATACTGAAGCTTTCTTT. Translating gives CASRVRANTEAFF.

As regards this clone: The same CDR3 also results from other DNA sequences found in this sample. The chain links TRBV18 to TRBJ1-1; TRBD1 might be the D (5 bases). Germline CDR1 is KGHSH and CDR2 is LQKENI. This CDR3 is 13 amino acids long. With 2 bases removed from V and 3 bases from J, the gap between germline ends came to 7 bases. CDR3 coding DNA: TGTGCCAGCTCACCAACCAGGGACACTGAAGCTTTCTTT. Amino acids: CASSPTRDTEAFF.

J is TRBJ2-3 and V is TRBV30; unclear D gene. The CDR3 consists of 12 residues. The germline V gene encodes CDR1 GTSNPN and CDR2 SVGIG (reference sequence). Trimming removed 2 bases from V and 2 bases from J, with 5 bases in between. The DNA for the CDR3 is TGTGCCTGGAGTCCGTCCACAGATACGCAGTATTTT. It codes for CAWSPSTDTQYF.

V is TRBV10-2 and J is TRBJ2-3; 13 bases fit TRBD2. V trimming: 7 bases; J trimming: 6 bases; junction bases outside the gene matches: 4. The CDR3 length is 14 residues. Germline values: CDR1 WSHSY, CDR2 SAAADI. The CDR3 here is CASKTSGGWDTQYF. The CDR3, as DNA: TGCGCCAGCAAGACTAGCGGGGGGTGGGATACGCAGTATTTT.

V is TRBV30 and J is TRBJ2-7; perhaps TRBD2 as D (6 bases). There are 14 residues in the CDR3. Germline V CDR1 and CDR2: GTSNPN, SVGIG (reference sequence). Trimming cost V 2 bases and J 1 base, with 12 bases left between them. CDR3 DNA: TGTGCCTGGAGTCCTCCGGGACTTTCCTACGAGCAGTACTTC. It is translated as CAWSPPGLSYEQYF.

This sequence joins TRBV27 and TRBJ2-5, with D possibly matching TRBD1 (6 bases). There are 17 residues in the CDR3. Germline V lookup: CDR1 MNHEY, CDR2 SMNVEV (reference sequence). The V end lost 5 bases, the J end lost 1 base, and 20 bases lay between the germline ends. Here the CDR3 reads CASSPSPGQLAQETQYF. Here the CDR3 DNA reads TGTGCCAGCAGTCCCTCCCCCGGACAGCTAGCCCAAGAGACCCAGTACTTC.

This clone was seen a few times. The rearrangement joins TRBV7-9 to TRBJ2-7, with D possibly being TRBD2 (6 bases). Germline values: CDR1 SEHNR, CDR2 FQNEAQ (reference sequence). Trimming stripped 5 bases from V and 2 bases from J, with 19 bases between. The CDR3 has 16 residues. CDR3 amino acids: CASSPPGGTVAYEQYF. The CDR3 DNA reads as TGTGCCAGCAGCCCCCCCGGAGGGACGGTCGCCTACGAGCAGTACTTC.

This clone was seen once. The chain recombines TRBV4-1 with TRBJ2-5; 8 positions match TRBD2. The tail of the sequence fits TRBJ2-7 better, so the J call may be wrong. Germline V CDR1 and CDR2: MGHRA, YSYEKL. The CDR3 consists of 17 residues. Here the CDR3 DNA reads TGCGCCAGCAGCCAAGATTTCGGGACTAGACTCCTCTACGAGCAGTACTTC. It translates to CASSQDFGTRLLYEQYF.

The chain carries TRBV30 and TRBJ2-3; D may be TRBD2 (5 bases). The germline gives CDR1 GTSNPN, CDR2 SVGIG (reference sequence). The CDR3 sequence is 14 residues long. V shed 2 bases and J shed 2 bases, with 11 bases lying between them. The CDR3 loop is CAWSLDFNTDTQYF. The CDR3 nucleotides are TGTGCCTGGAGTCTGGACTTTAACACAGATACGCAGTATTTT.

The chain recombines TRBV6-5 with TRBJ1-5, with D unclear. The V end was cut by 6 bases, the J end by 6 bases, with 15 bases between. Germline loops: CDR1 MNHEY, CDR2 SVGAGI. This CDR3 contains 14 residues. The CDR3 is CASSPGTTRQPQHF. The CDR3 DNA is TGTGCCAGCAGCCCCGGAACGACTCGTCAGCCCCAGCATTTT.

The V gene is TRBV19, the J gene TRBJ2-5, with D tentatively TRBD2 (6 bases). Germline V gives CDR1 LNHDA, CDR2 SQIVND (reference sequence). The CDR3 is 14 residues long. The V gene lost 5 bases and the J gene lost 1 base, with 11 bases spanning the gap. CDR3 coding DNA: TGTGCCAGTAGTCTAAGACTAGTCCAAGAGACCCAGTACTTC. Amino acid sequence: CASSLRLVQETQYF. The full variable domain, rest sourced from reference TRBV19 and TRBJ2-5, is DGGITQSPKYLFRKEGQNVTLSCEQNLNHDAMYWYRQDPGQGLRLIYYSQIVNDFQKGDIAEGYSVSREKKESFPLTVTSAQKNPTAFYLCASSLRLVQETQYFGPGTRLLVL.

This chain connects TRBV10-3 to TRBJ1-2; 7 bases match TRBD1. V shed 5 bases, J shed 4 bases, and the junction held 13 bases outside the gene matches. CDR1 ENHRY and CDR2 SYGVKD come from the germline V gene. The CDR3 spans 16 residues. DNA of the CDR3: TGTGCCATCAGTTGGCAGGGGGAGGCGGGGCCCTATGGCTACACCTTC. It codes for CAISWQGEAGPYGYTF.

The chain links TRBV2 to TRBJ1-5, with a weak D call TRBD1 (5 bases). CDR1 is SNHLY, CDR2 FYNNEI, per germline. The CDR3 sequence is 15 residues long. V was trimmed by 3 bases and J by 6 bases, leaving 15 bases between them. This CDR3 reads CASSEGGFQGQPQHF. The CDR3 DNA reads TGTGCCAGCAGTGAGGGGGGGTTCCAAGGTCAGCCCCAGCATTTT. The full variable domain, in which reference TRBV2 and TRBJ1-5 provide the parts outside the CDR3, is EPEVTQTPSHQVTQMGQEVILRCVPISNHLYFYWYRQILGQKVEFLVSFYNNEISEKSEIFDDQFSVERPDGSNFTLKIRSTKLEDSAMYFCASSEGGFQGQPQHFGDGTRLSIL.

This rearrangement joins TRBV7-8 to TRBJ2-5, with D possibly TRBD2 on 6 matching bases. The last part of the DNA fits TRBJ2-7 better; the J call may be wrong. This CDR3 region has 14 residues. Germline lookup yields CDR1 SGHVS and CDR2 FQNEAQ. The CDR3 sequence: CASSSYGGINEQYF. CDR3 DNA sequence: TGTGCCAGCAGCTCTTATGGGGGGATCAACGAGCAGTACTTC.

The chain couples TRBV5-1 to TRBJ2-4, with 11 bases lining up with TRBD2. The CDR3 totals 15 residues. CDR1 is SGHRS, CDR2 YFSETQ, per germline. The ends lost 2 bases at V and 7 bases at J; junction bases unmatched: 5. The CDR3 here is CASSFLAGGGNIQYF. The DNA of the CDR3 is TGCGCCAGCAGCTTTCTAGCGGGGGGTGGGAACATTCAGTACTTC.

This clone was observed a handful of times. This chain connects TRBV28 to TRBJ1-1; D is perhaps TRBD1 (6 bases). The germline V and J ends were trimmed by 5 bases and 5 bases, with 18 bases remaining between them. This CDR3 comprises 15 residues. Germline V gene sequence: CDR1 MDHEN, CDR2 SYDVKM. CDR3 protein: CASSPPAGAITEAFF. The CDR3 DNA follows: TGTGCCAGCAGTCCGCCAGCGGGGGCGATAACTGAAGCTTTCTTT. Drawing the rest from reference TRBV28 and TRBJ1-1, the complete variable domain is DVKVTQSSRYLVKRTGEKVFLECVQDMDHENMFWYRQDPGLGLRLIYFSYDVKMKEKGDIPEGYSVSREKKERFSLILESASTNQTSMYLCASSPPAGAITEAFFGQGTRLTVV.

V and J are TRBV19 and TRBJ1-2; no definite D call. The V gene lost 4 bases and the J gene lost 5 bases, with 14 bases spanning the gap. CDR3 length equals 14 residues. Per germline, CDR1 LNHDA and CDR2 SQIVND (reference sequence). DNA for the CDR3: TGTGCCAGTAGTAGGAGGGATCCGAGGTATGGCTACACCTTC. This codes for CASSRRDPRYGYTF.

In this sample, this clone turned up a few times. Here the CDR3 DNA reads TGCGCCAGCAGCCTAGGGACAGGTTCCCTTCAGCCCCAGCATTTT. Translated: CASSLGTGSLQPQHF. The genes are TRBV23-1 and TRBJ1-5; TRBD1 aligns across 8 bases. TRBV23-1 is annotated as an ORF whose role is uncertain. The CDR3 extends over 15 amino acids. Trimming at V came to 6 bases and at J to 6 bases, leaving 10 bases not matched to a gene.

This chain uses TRBV4-1 with TRBJ2-5, with 9 bases aligning to TRBD1. Near its end, the DNA agrees better with TRBJ2-7, so the J call may be wrong. CDR3 length: 14 residues. CDR1 is MGHRA and CDR2 is YSYEKL in the germline V gene. CDR3 loop: CASRSPGQGYEQYF. The CDR3 DNA reads TGCGCCAGCCGTAGCCCGGGACAGGGCTACGAGCAGTACTTC.

About this clone: Additional DNA sequences in this sample encode the identical CDR3. The chain is built from TRBV7-2 and TRBJ2-7; 8 nucleotides agree with TRBD2. CDR1 is SGHTA, CDR2 FQGNSA, per germline. This CDR3 has 15 residues. V was pared by 5 bases and J by 2 bases, with 8 bases of the junction left unmatched. CDR3 loop: CASSGAAGGTYEQYF. The CDR3 DNA sequence: TGTGCCAGCAGCGGGGCGGCGGGGGGTACCTACGAGCAGTACTTC.

The chain has TRBV28 and TRBJ2-7, with D unclear. The V end lost 3 bases, the J end lost 7 bases, and 16 bases lay between the germline ends. The CDR3 covers 14 residues. Germline V gene lookup returns CDR1 MDHEN and CDR2 SYDVKM. CDR3 sequence (DNA): TGTGCCAGCAGTTTCCCTCCCCCCGTTCTTGAGCAGTACTTC. Its protein is CASSFPPPVLEQYF.

The chain couples TRBV6-5 to TRBJ1-3, with 7 bases identical to TRBD1. V shed 6 bases, J shed 0 bases, and the junction held 2 bases outside the gene matches. CDR1 is MNHEY, CDR2 SVGAGI, per germline. CDR3 length: 14 amino acids. CDR3 residues: CASSSGGSGNTIYF. As DNA, the CDR3 is TGTGCCAGCAGCTCAGGGGGCTCTGGAAACACCATATATTTT.

The chain recombines TRBV5-1 with TRBJ1-3; 7 bases fit TRBD1. The V gene's germline CDR1 is SGHRS and CDR2 YFSETQ. J was trimmed by 2 bases and V by 5 bases; bases with no gene match: 7. This CDR3 spans 15 amino acids. The CDR3 nucleotides read TGCGCCAGCAGTATCGACACAGGGGCTGGAAACACCATATATTTT. Its protein product is CASSIDTGAGNTIYF.

The chain couples TRBV7-9 to TRBJ2-7, with 12 nucleotides matching TRBD1. Germline assignment: CDR1 SEHNR and CDR2 FQNEAQ (reference sequence). This CDR3 has 16 residues. V trimming: 5 bases; J trimming: 9 bases; junction bases outside the gene matches: 14. The CDR3 protein is CASSLGMGQGALGQYF. The CDR3 DNA follows: TGTGCCAGCAGCCTGGGAATGGGACAGGGGGCGCTCGGGCAGTACTTC.

The chain uses TRBV19 and TRBJ2-3; D remains ambiguous. V gave up 4 bases and J gave up 3 bases, with 17 bases separating them. Germline CDR1 is LNHDA and CDR2 is SQIVND (reference sequence). This CDR3 comprises 16 residues. The CDR3 DNA is TGTGCCAGTAGTACTGTCGGCGGCGAACCTACAGATACGCAGTATTTT. Translation gives CASSTVGGEPTDTQYF.

The chain employs TRBV5-5 and TRBJ2-2; no definite D call. Per germline, CDR1 SGHKS and CDR2 YYEKEE (reference sequence). The CDR3 extends over 16 amino acids. Trimming stripped 0 bases from V and 1 base from J, with 10 bases between. The CDR3 loop is CASSLDGWVNTGELFF. CDR3 DNA sequence: TGTGCCAGCAGCTTGGACGGGTGGGTGAACACCGGGGAGCTGTTTTTT.

The chain is built from TRBV6-4 and TRBJ1-6, with D perhaps TRBD1 (5 bases). The V and J ends lost 5 bases and 6 bases respectively, with 11 bases between them. The CDR3 covers 14 residues. CDR1 is MRHNA, CDR2 SNTAGT, per germline. The CDR3 DNA is TGTGCCAGCAGTATCGGGACTGCTAATTCACCCCTCCACTTT. Translated, it gives CASSIGTANSPLHF.